This T cell receptor (beta chain) comes out of a study of cytomegalovirus exposure and HLA in healthy donors. As for the study in general: The roughly 130 validation repertoires, a later analysis reported, used the same platform as the 600 to 850 repertoires from the first cohort.

Using immunoSEQ multiplex PCR, the repertoire was profiled, and TCRdb retains in-frame clones only, with some absent. The sample shows 130,000 to 150,000 clones, 90% to 95% of them seen only once. Study-wide findings and caveats: It was 150 or so TCR beta chains that were listed as cytomegalovirus-associated. Published work reported that the classifier diagnosed cytomegalovirus status with high specificity and sensitivity. Rarity held for most TCR sequences, but there were some public TCRs that occurred in many donors.

This clone came up a few times. The antigen remains unidentified. Sequenced: PBMCs. The source of this sequence is a man younger than 30 in good health and CMV-seronegative.

This CDR3 reads CSASAVEAFF. CDR3 sequence (DNA): TGCAGTGCTAGTGCGGTTGAAGCTTTCTTT. The V gene is TRBV20-1, the J gene TRBJ1-1; D is unclear. Germline CDR1 DFQATT, CDR2 SNEGSKA (reference sequence). The CDR3 is 10 amino acids. Trimming pared 3 bases from V and 7 bases from J, leaving 6 bases between.